This is a list of T cell receptor beta chains from one sample in a study of T cell changes during pregnancy in multiple sclerosis. Libraries were prepared by immunoSEQ multiplex PCR; TCRdb keeps only in-frame clonotypes and omits some of them. The sample yields 45,000 to 65,000 clones, around 94% seen once. Specimen: CD8+ T cells from peripheral blood mononuclear cells, collected in the third trimester of pregnancy. These receptors all come from a female donor with multiple sclerosis, enrolled in a pregnancy study. The CDR3 runs from the conserved cysteine through the conserved F or W. The D gene is left open where the match is weak. Rows may omit the clone size; those that give it use once, few, many or a size class.

cdr3_nt cdr3_aa j_call d_call clone_size v_call
TGTGCCAGTAGTGACAGGGGGTTAGGCACTGAAGCTTTCTTT CASSDRGLGTEAFF TRBJ1-1 TRBD1 few TRBV19
TGCAGCGTTGAAGATGTTACAGGGGAAGATGGAAACACCATATATTTT CSVEDVTGEDGNTIYF TRBJ1-3 TRBD1 . TRBV29-1
TGTGCCAGCAGCCAAGCAGGATTCCATGGCTACACCTTC CASSQAGFHGYTF TRBJ1-2 . . TRBV14
TGTGCCAGCAGCAAATGGTGGGGGGACTACGAGCAGTACTTC CASSKWWGDYEQYF TRBJ2-7 . . TRBV21-1
TGCGCCAGCAGCTTTGGAGGGGGCGATGAGCAGTTCTTC CASSFGGGDEQFF TRBJ2-1 . . TRBV5-1
TGTGCCTGGAGTCCGGGGGGGGGACTAAGCGGAGGGGAGGTGACCCAGTACTTC CAWSPGGGLSGGEVTQYF TRBJ2-5 TRBD2 . TRBV30
TGTGCCAGCAGCGCGACCGGGACTAGCGGGAGGGAGACCCAGTACTTC CASSATGTSGRETQYF TRBJ2-5 TRBD2 . TRBV5-4
TGTGCCAGCAGGGGGGCTGTGGGGGAGCAGTACTTC CASRGAVGEQYF TRBJ2-7 . once TRBV6-6
TGTGCCAGCAGCTACCATGATACTAGCGGGAGCTACGAGCAGTACTTC CASSYHDTSGSYEQYF TRBJ2-7 TRBD2 . TRBV5-4
TGCGCCAGCGGGGGGGCAGGGGACGATTCAGATACGCAGTATTTT CASGGAGDDSDTQYF TRBJ2-3 . . TRBV4-1
TGTGCCAGCAGTTCCTACCTCTCCCCGGGAAAGCAGTTCTTC CASSSYLSPGKQFF TRBJ2-1 . . TRBV28
TGTGCCAGCAGTGAAAGTCCGCCGGGGAATGAGCAGTTCTTC CASSESPPGNEQFF TRBJ2-1 . . TRBV6-1
TGCGCCAGCAGCTCCTGGGACAGCACCTACGAGCAGTACTTC CASSSWDSTYEQYF TRBJ2-7 TRBD1 . TRBV5-1
TGTGCCAGCAGCTTGGCAGAAAACACCGGGGAGCTGTTTTTT CASSLAENTGELFF TRBJ2-2 . . TRBV13
TGCGCCAGCAGCCAAGAAGAGCGAAATGAGCAGTTCTTC CASSQEERNEQFF TRBJ2-1 . once TRBV4-1
TGTGCCAGCAGCCCTCACGGGACAGGGAAAGAGACCCAGTACTTC CASSPHGTGKETQYF TRBJ2-5 TRBD1 . TRBV9
TGCGCCAGCAGCCAATGGACTAGCGGGAGCTCCTACAATGAGCAGTTCTTC CASSQWTSGSSYNEQFF TRBJ2-1 TRBD2 once TRBV4-1
TGTGCCAGCAGCGGCGACTCCCCTGAAGCTTTCTTT CASSGDSPEAFF TRBJ1-1 . . TRBV9
TGTGCCAGCAGTTACGGACCGAGGGTTTATACGCAGTATTTT CASSYGPRVYTQYF TRBJ2-3 . . TRBV6-6
TGTGCCAGCAGCTTGGGCGGGAGAGGCTTGTTGAATGAGCAGTTCTTC CASSLGGRGLLNEQFF TRBJ2-1 TRBD2 . TRBV7-9
TGCGCCAGCAGTGAGGACAGGGTGGCAGTCACTGAAGCTTTCTTT CASSEDRVAVTEAFF TRBJ1-1 TRBD1 . TRBV10-2
TGTGCCAGCAGCCACCCGGGACTAGCGCTGACATCCACAGATACGCAGTATTTT CASSHPGLALTSTDTQYF TRBJ2-3 TRBD2 . TRBV7-9
TGTGCCAGCAGCTTGCCCCAGGGCAACGAGCAGTACTTC CASSLPQGNEQYF TRBJ2-7 . . TRBV5-4
TGTGCCAGCAGCCAAGAACTAGCGGGAGGGCCAGATACGCAGTATTTT CASSQELAGGPDTQYF TRBJ2-3 TRBD2 . TRBV4-2
TGTGCCAGCAGTGAAGTCAGGGGCTACGAGCAGTACTTC CASSEVRGYEQYF TRBJ2-7 . . TRBV2
TGTGCCAGCAGCTACCTTACGGGAACCGGGGAGCTGTTTTTT CASSYLTGTGELFF TRBJ2-2 . . TRBV5-4
TGCAGTGCTAGAGGCGGCCCTGAAGCTTTCTTT CSARGGPEAFF TRBJ1-1 . . TRBV20-1
TGCGCCAGCAGCCAAGCGGGAGGGCCAGGGAGTTCACCCCTCCACTTT CASSQAGGPGSSPLHF TRBJ1-6 . . TRBV4-3
TGTGCCAGCACCCCGGGACTAGCGGTCCTTGATGAGCAGTTCTTC CASTPGLAVLDEQFF TRBJ2-1 TRBD2 . TRBV6-6
TGTGCCACCAGCAGAGTCCTTCCAGGGGGGAATCAGCCCCAGCATTTT CATSRVLPGGNQPQHF TRBJ1-5 TRBD1 . TRBV15
TGTGCCACCAGCAGACCGGGACAGGAAAACAATGAGCAGTTCTTC CATSRPGQENNEQFF TRBJ2-1 TRBD1 . TRBV15
TGTGCCAGCAGCCAAGATACCCGCAGGGGGAAGACGGAAGAGCAGTACTTC CASSQDTRRGKTEEQYF TRBJ2-7 TRBD1 . TRBV4-2
TGTGCCAGCAGCCAGATCGAGAGGGCGGCCGGGGAGCTGTTTTTT CASSQIERAAGELFF TRBJ2-2 . . TRBV16
TGTGCCAGCAGTGATTCAGTGGGCGGGGGGAATGAGCAGTTCTTC CASSDSVGGGNEQFF TRBJ2-1 TRBD2 . TRBV6-4
TGTGCCAGCAGTGAAAGAGTATATGGACAGGAGGGCCACGAGCAGTACTTC CASSERVYGQEGHEQYF TRBJ2-7 . . TRBV6-1
TGTGCCAGCAGTTTAGGGGTAGCGGGAAACGCAGATACGCAGTATTTT CASSLGVAGNADTQYF TRBJ2-3 TRBD2 . TRBV28
TGTGCCAGCAGTACTAGCGGGAGTTTGGCCGGGGAGCTGTTTTTT CASSTSGSLAGELFF TRBJ2-2 TRBD2 . TRBV2
TGCGCCAGCAGCCCACCGGGACTAGCGGTTTCAGATACGCAGTATTTT CASSPPGLAVSDTQYF TRBJ2-3 TRBD2 . TRBV4-1
TGTGCCAGCAGCCATCGGGACAGACAAGAGACCCAGTACTTC CASSHRDRQETQYF TRBJ2-5 TRBD1 . TRBV27